The clone carrying this T cell receptor beta chain was seen repeatedly, ten times or more. Time point of the sample: after trial treatment. Treatment indicated: LDRT plus nivolumab, ipilimumab, low-dose cyclophosphamide and aspirin (RACIN trial). The treatment that donors received included nivolumab, ipilimumab, aspirin, low-dose cyclophosphamide and low-dose radiotherapy. TRAV- and TRBV-specific primers primed first-strand cDNA, covering alpha and beta chains. TCRs were amplified for 15 to 20 PCR cycles with a constant-region primer and V-primer adapter. TCRdb analysed the reads with MiXCR anew, one entry per CDR3 protein. In the table there are 95,000 to 100,000 distinct CDR3 sequences, around 21% of which are singletons. CDR1 is ENHRY and CDR2 is SYGVKD in the germline V gene. CDR3 length equals 14 residues. Between the trimmed V and J ends, which lost 2 bases and 0 bases, there was a span of 5 bases.

This record belongs to a study of low-dose radiotherapy and immunotherapy resistance in tumors. Across the whole study: Cohort 1 was given 0.5 Gy per fraction every 2 weeks, for 6.5 Gy total. Daily oral aspirin at 300 mg began on cycle 1 day 1 and lasted four cycles.

The source of this sequence is a male donor with prostate cancer. Sequencing used PBMCs, obtained after low-dose radiotherapy plus immunotherapy. The genes are TRBV10-3 and TRBJ1-3; D unresolved. The CDR3 DNA is TGTGCCATCAGTGAGGCGGGCTCTGGAAACACCATATATTTT. This gives the protein CAISEAGSGNTIYF.